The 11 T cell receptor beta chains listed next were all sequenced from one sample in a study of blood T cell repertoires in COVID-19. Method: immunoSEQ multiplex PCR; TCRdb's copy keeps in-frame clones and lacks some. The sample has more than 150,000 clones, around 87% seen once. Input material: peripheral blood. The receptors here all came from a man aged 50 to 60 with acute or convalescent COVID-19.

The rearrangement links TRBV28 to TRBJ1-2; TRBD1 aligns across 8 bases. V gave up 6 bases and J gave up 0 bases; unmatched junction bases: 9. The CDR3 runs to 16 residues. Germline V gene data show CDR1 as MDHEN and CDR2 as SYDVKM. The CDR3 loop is CASRGPQGASNYGYTF. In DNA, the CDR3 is TGTGCCAGCAGAGGCCCTCAGGGGGCTTCTAACTATGGCTACACCTTC.

The CDR3 sequence is CASSLGFLYEQYF. The CDR3 DNA is TGTGCCAGCAGTTTGGGCTTTCTCTACGAGCAGTACTTC. The chain joins TRBV27 to TRBJ2-7; no clear D gene. CDR3 length equals 13 residues. V lost 3 bases to trimming and J lost 3 bases, with 9 bases between them. From germline, CDR1 is MNHEY and CDR2 SMNVEV (reference sequence).

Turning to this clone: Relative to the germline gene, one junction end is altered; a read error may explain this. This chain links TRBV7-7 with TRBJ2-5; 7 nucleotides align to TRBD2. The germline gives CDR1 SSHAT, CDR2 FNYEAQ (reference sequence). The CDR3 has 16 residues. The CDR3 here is CASSWGSGQHQETQYF. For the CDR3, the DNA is TGTGCTAGCAGCTGGGGTAGCGGGCAACATCAAGAGACCCAGTACTTC.

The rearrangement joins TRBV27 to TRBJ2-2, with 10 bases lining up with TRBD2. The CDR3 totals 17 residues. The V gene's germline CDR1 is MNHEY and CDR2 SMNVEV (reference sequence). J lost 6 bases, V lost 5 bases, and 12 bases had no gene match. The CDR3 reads CASSPISRTSGPGELFF. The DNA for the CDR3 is TGTGCCAGCAGTCCGATATCCCGGACTAGCGGCCCCGGGGAGCTGTTTTTT.

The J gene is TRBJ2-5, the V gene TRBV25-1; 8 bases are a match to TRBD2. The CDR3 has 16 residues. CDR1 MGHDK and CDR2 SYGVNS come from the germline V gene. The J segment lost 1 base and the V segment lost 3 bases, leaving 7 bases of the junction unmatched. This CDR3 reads CASSDQRTSFQETQYF. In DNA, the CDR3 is TGTGCCAGCAGTGACCAGAGGACTAGCTTCCAAGAGACCCAGTACTTC.

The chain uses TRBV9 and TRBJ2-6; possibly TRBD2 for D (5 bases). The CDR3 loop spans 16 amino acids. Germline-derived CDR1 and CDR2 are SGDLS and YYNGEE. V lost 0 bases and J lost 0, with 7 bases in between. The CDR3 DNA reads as TGTGCCAGCAGCGTAGGGAGGACCTCTGGGGCCAACGTCCTGACTTTC. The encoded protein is CASSVGRTSGANVLTF. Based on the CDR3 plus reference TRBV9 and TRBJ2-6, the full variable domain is DSGVTQTPKHLITATGQRVTLRCSPRSGDLSVYWYQQSLDQGLQFLIQYYNGEERAKGNILERFSAQQFPDLHSELNLSSLELGDSALYFCASSVGRTSGANVLTFGAGSRLTVL.

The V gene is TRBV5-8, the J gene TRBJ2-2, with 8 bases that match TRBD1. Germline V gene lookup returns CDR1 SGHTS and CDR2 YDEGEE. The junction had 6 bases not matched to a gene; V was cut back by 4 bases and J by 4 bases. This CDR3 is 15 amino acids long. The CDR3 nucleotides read TGTGCCAGCAGCGCCGGGACAGGATTCACCGGGGAGCTGTTTTTT. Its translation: CASSAGTGFTGELFF.

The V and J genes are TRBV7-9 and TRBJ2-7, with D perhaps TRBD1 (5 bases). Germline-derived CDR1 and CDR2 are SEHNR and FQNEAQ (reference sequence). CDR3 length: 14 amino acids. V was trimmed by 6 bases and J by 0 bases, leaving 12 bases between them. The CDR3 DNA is TGTGCCAGCAGATCGGACAAGAGCTCCTACGAGCAGTACTTC. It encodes CASRSDKSSYEQYF.

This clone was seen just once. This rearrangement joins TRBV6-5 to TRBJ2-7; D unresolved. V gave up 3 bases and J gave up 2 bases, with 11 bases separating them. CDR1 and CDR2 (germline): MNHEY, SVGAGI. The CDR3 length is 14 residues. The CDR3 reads CASSYGPRPYEQYV. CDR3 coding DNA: TGTGCCAGCAGTTATGGCCCTAGGCCCTACGAGCAGTACGTC.

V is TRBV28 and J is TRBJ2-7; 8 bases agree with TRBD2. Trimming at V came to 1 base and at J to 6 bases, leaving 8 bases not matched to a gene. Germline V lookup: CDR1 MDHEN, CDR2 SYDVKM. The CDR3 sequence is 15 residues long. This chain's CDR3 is CASSLFLSGSSEQYF. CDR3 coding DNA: TGTGCCAGCAGTTTATTTCTCAGCGGGAGTTCCGAGCAGTACTTC. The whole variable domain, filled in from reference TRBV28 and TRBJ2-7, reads DVKVTQSSRYLVKRTGEKVFLECVQDMDHENMFWYRQDPGLGLRLIYFSYDVKMKEKGDIPEGYSVSREKKERFSLILESASTNQTSMYLCASSLFLSGSSEQYFGPGTRLTVT.

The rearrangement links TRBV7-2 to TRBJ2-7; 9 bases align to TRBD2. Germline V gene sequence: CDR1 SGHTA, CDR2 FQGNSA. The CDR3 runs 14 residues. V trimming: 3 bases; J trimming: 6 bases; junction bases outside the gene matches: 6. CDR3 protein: CASSLGGRASEQYF. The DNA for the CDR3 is TGTGCCAGCAGCTTGGGCGGGAGGGCCTCCGAGCAGTACTTC.